This TCR beta chain stems from a study of T cells in women clearing cervical HPV infection. The method was immunoSEQ multiplex PCR; TCRdb's version includes in-frame clones alone and lacks a portion of them. This repertoire includes about 26,000 clones. The CDR3 runs 14 residues. Trimming pared 6 bases from V and 7 bases from J, leaving 13 bases between. Notes on this clone: Read data end 3 residues before the CDR3 end; the end is taken from the germline J gene.

The sequence derives from a woman aged 18-70 years with a cervical HPV16 infection that either progressed to CIN3+ or cleared (not recorded which). This chain links TRBV23-1 with TRBJ1-6; tentatively, D is TRBD1 (5 bases). Being an ORF, TRBV23-1 has a function that is uncertain. The sequenced sample was blood buffy coat. The sequenced CDR3 bases are TGCGCCAGCAGGGCAGGGCGTTTCAATTCACCC. Its translation: CASRAGRFNSP. In full, the CDR3 is CASRAGRFNSPLHF.